The subject of this entry is one T cell receptor (beta chain). It has no known antigen specificity. There are no base qualities to consult, and no much larger clone falls within one base. This specimen comes from a study of CD8 T cells in Susac syndrome (dated by TCRdb to between 2018 and 2020). At the level of the whole study: Of the Susac syndrome patients who were sequenced, roughly 6 had clinically active disease and fewer than ten were in clinical remission. At the time of blood withdrawal, Susac syndrome patients were either therapy-naive, taking corticosteroids (with some also receiving IVIg), or on IVIg alone. The study used repertoire sequencing to test whether antigen drove CD8+ T cell activation and differentiation in Susac syndrome. Broad study findings and their caveats: In patients with Susac syndrome, the CD4+ T cell repertoire showed no detectable clonal expansion. The study acknowledged that relatively few individuals were included in the TCR sequencing and HLA analysis.

RNA was extracted using the RNeasy kit, and roughly 0.5 to 1 ug of the RNA was reverse transcribed with random hexamers. The immunoSEQ multiplex PCR assay, which covers 54 Vbeta and 13 Jbeta segments, was used to amplify TCR beta CDR3 regions. To correct PCR amplification bias, a synthetic template baseline was used for both primer optimization and computational correction. On the authors' methods: Reads were assigned to V, D and J genes according to IMGT and analyzed in immunoSEQ Analyzer, with only productive sequences retained. Clonality was calculated as one minus the Shannon entropy normalized by log2 of the number of productive unique sequences. For each patient and control, public and private clones were evaluated within the 100 most prevalent clones. A clone was defined as Susac-specific if it was absent from the healthy and MS cohorts, from some 980 published viral clones and from other ImmuneACCESS disease sequences. Using fastp at Q25 and MiXCR, TCRdb reprocessed the public reads and kept productive beta chains. Each CDR3 protein appears once, grouped with its most common genes and DNA. These V and J calls are TCRdb output, not the study's own analysis. Here the sample has under 200,000 distinct CDR3 sequences; 94% occur a single time. Of the sample, 0.12% falls within the top ten clones.

Peripheral blood CD8+ and CD4+ T cells from healthy donors, Susac syndrome patients and multiple sclerosis patients were profiled by high-throughput TCR beta sequencing. The Susac syndrome patients fulfilled recently defined diagnostic criteria for definite or probable disease. Bulk CD8+ and CD4+ T cells were purified magnetically by negative isolation, whereas CD8+ TEMRA cells were enriched by FACS. Blood was collected in EDTA tubes and processed within 24 hours, with PBMCs isolated through density gradient centrifugation. PBMCs destined for TCR sequencing were cryopreserved in liquid nitrogen and later thawed in a 37 °C water bath. A purity of at least 90% was achieved for sorted or isolated CD4+, CD8+ and CD8+ TEMRA cells. V lost 7 bases and J lost 6 bases; the stretch between them is 9 bases long. The CDR3 spans 11 residues, from the cysteine through the phenylalanine. Kept here is only the CDR3 DNA, which spans 33 bases and is read in frame from base 1.

The receptor was isolated from a human donor with Susac syndrome. The sample taken for sequencing was CD4+ T cells from PBMCs. Recombination connected TRBV12-3 or TRBV12-4 to TRBJ1-1; the D gene cannot be resolved reliably. The bases are TGTGCCAGCACCTGGATGTCTGAAGCTTTCTTT. Its translation is CASTWMSEAFF.